Given below is one TCR beta chain in context. In its sample, this clonotype was seen many times. The antigen it recognizes is unknown. Base qualities were left out, and no much larger clone turns up one base away. Based on the germline V gene, the CDR1 and CDR2 sequences are SGHAT and FQNNGV. Between the V and J ends, shortened by 6 bases and 0 bases respectively, the junction contains 22 bases. The CDR3 has 18 amino acids, counting the end cysteine and phenylalanine. Kept here is only the CDR3 DNA, which spans 54 bases and is read in frame from base 1. The TCR beta CDR3 regions were amplified from the RNA transcripts. For the first round of RT-PCR on the TCR CDR3, the HTBI primer set was used together with the Qiagen OneStep RT-PCR kit. The libraries were constructed in a second round of multiplex PCR and then size-selected and purified. The libraries were sequenced on an Illumina HiSeq2000 using paired-end 100 bp reads. The paper's data handling went like this. SOAPnuke was used to process the raw data, throwing out any read that contained adapters or uncalled bases, had a mean Phred below 15, or lacked an exact constant-primer or identifier match. COPE v1.2.5 was used to merge the high-quality paired reads, and each unique nucleotide sequence was defined as a clonotype. MiTCR v1.1 was used to align clonotypes to the IMGT TRBV, TRBD and TRBJ reference segments. The analysis was restricted to V-J combinations with a frequency above 0.0001, which together covered 99% to 99.2% of the repertoires. A TCS score was defined as the ratio of F50 (clonal expansion) to E x V (chaos), with BLOSUM62-based TCRdist applied between CDR3 peptides within each V-J. Welch's t-statistics and random forest reduced just over 500 V-J features to 10 to 15, which were used in a naive Bayes classifier (R e1071). The public reads were reprocessed in TCRdb via fastp at Q25 and MiXCR, keeping in-frame beta chains. One record per CDR3 amino acid sequence lists the most common genes and DNA. TCRdb's processing, not the study's, gives the V and J calls here. Here the sample has 500,000 or so distinct CDR3 sequences; approximately 17% occur a single time. The biggest ten clones account for approximately 15% of the sample.

The data are from a study of T cells in Graves' hyperthyroidism and ophthalmopathy (dated by TCRdb to the late 2010s). General notes on the study: Peripheral blood samples were taken at the time of initial diagnosis, prior to any treatment. To identify TCR V-J signatures that set the groups apart, the researchers used a discovery cohort of about a hundred patients, made up of fewer than 50 with Graves' ophthalmopathy and about 59 with stable Graves' hyperthyroidism. Prospective prediction of ophthalmopathy was tested in an independent validation cohort of fewer than 20 hyperthyroidism patients and roughly 16 patients who later progressed to ophthalmopathy. The 75 to 100 discovery patients were divided at random into training and test sets in a 7:3 ratio. Thyroid tissue and blood T-cell repertoires from six Graves' hyperthyroidism patients were also compared in the study. After blood sampling, hyperthyroidism patients were treated with methimazole at a starting dose of 30 mg daily, and ophthalmopathy patients were treated with high-dose intravenous methylprednisolone. The paper reports TCR Vbeta CDR3 sequencing of approximately 130 peripheral blood samples: approximately 41 ophthalmopathy, over 70 hyperthyroidism and approximately 17 progressor patients. Broader findings and caveats from the paper: In validation, progression to ophthalmopathy was predicted by the model with approximately 67% sensitivity and under 85% specificity, a median of around 5.9 months before onset. Blood samples also contained most of the expanded thyroid clonotypes (frequency above 0.001), which suggests that blood repertoires may reflect thyroid immune responses. Sample size was not statistically predetermined, and blinding of investigators to group allocation was not performed. In cross-validation, a model built on a 13 V-J signature told ophthalmopathy apart from stable hyperthyroidism with approximately 90% sensitivity and approximately 81% specificity, and in testing the same model reached 80%/75%.

Ophthalmopathy patients had moderately to severely active disease, with a Clinical Activity Score of 3 or more, a NOSPECS grade of 4 or more, and a disease duration of less than 3 months. Any patient with an uncontrolled infection, another autoimmune disease, pregnancy or lactation was excluded. Clinical symptoms, serum thyroxine and TRAb, thyroid ultrasound, and orbital computed tomography formed the basis for the diagnoses. Ficoll-Paque density gradient centrifugation was used to isolate PBMCs from 10 ml of fresh peripheral blood. Total RNA was extracted using Trizol reagent, and RNA quality was assessed on an Agilent 2100 Bioanalyzer.

The chain was built from TRBV11-2 and TRBJ2-3, and TRBD2 may be the D gene, going by 6 matching bases. This clonotype originated in a woman aged 18-30 years with Graves' ophthalmopathy. Sequenced: blood. The CDR3 is CASRSTRMGGTSTDTQYF. In nucleotide form, the sequence is TGTGCCAGCAGATCAACCCGAATGGGGGGTACTAGCACAGATACGCAGTATTTT.